Following are 4 T cell receptor beta chains from one sample sequenced in a study of human thymus T cells. The repertoire was sequenced with immunoSEQ multiplex PCR; TCRdb's copy has only in-frame clones and lacks some. This sample has approximately 71,000 clones; 85% to 95% occur once, and the top ten carry around 0.03%. Resections that were taken during corrective heart surgery supplied the thymus tissue. The specimen sequenced was thymus tissue. These receptors all come from a girl in the first two years of life with a congenital heart defect but otherwise immunologically healthy.

The CDR3 spells CASSQDFGRDSNQPQHF. CDR3 DNA sequence: TGTGCCAGCAGCCAAGATTTCGGCAGGGATAGCAATCAGCCCCAGCATTTT. This chain links TRBV4-2 with TRBJ1-5, with D perhaps TRBD1 (5 bases). CDR3 length: 17 residues. Germline assignment: CDR1 LGHNA and CDR2 YNFKEQ. V gave up 0 bases and J gave up 0 bases, with 12 bases separating them.

This clone showed up just once. The genes are TRBV27 and TRBJ1-5; no clear D. CDR3 length: 13 amino acids. Trimming pared 3 bases from V and 4 bases from J, leaving 7 bases between. CDR1 and CDR2 from the germline V gene are MNHEY and SMNVEV (reference sequence). CDR3 nucleotides: TGTGCCAGCAGTTTTGAGCGAAATCAGCCCCAGCATTTT. Translation: CASSFERNQPQHF.

The V and J genes are TRBV27 and TRBJ1-4, with a weak D call TRBD1 (6 bases). Germline V gene sequence: CDR1 MNHEY, CDR2 SMNVEV (reference sequence). CDR3 length equals 15 residues. V lost 5 bases and J lost 3, with 13 bases in between. Written as DNA, the CDR3 is TGTGCCAGCAGTCCCGAACAGGGACCTAATGAAAAACTGTTTTTT. Protein: CASSPEQGPNEKLFF.

The chain is built from TRBV19 and TRBJ2-1, with 11 nucleotides matching TRBD1. Germline CDR1 is LNHDA and CDR2 is SQIVND (reference sequence). V lost 5 bases, J lost 9 bases, and 12 bases stayed unmatched. The CDR3 is 16 residues long. CDR3 coding DNA: TGTGCCAGTAGTCCTGTTAGGACAGGGGGCCGGGGTGAGCAGTTCTTC. Translation: CASSPVRTGGRGEQFF.